This TCR beta chain was found in a study of graft-versus-host responses after intestinal transplantation. Deletions cut 0 bases from V and 9 bases from J, with 21 bases between. This CDR3 contains 17 residues. Germline CDR1 LGHNA, CDR2 YSLEER. Here immunoSEQ multiplex PCR was the method, and the copy in TCRdb shows in-frame clones only, minus some. The table shows tens of thousands of clones, with about 90% occurring only once. The TCR was taken from a human patient who received an intestinal transplant, so some T cells may come from the graft donor. This chain links TRBV4-3 with TRBJ1-5; tentative D call: TRBD1 (5 bases). The source material was PBMCs, sampled 26 days after transplant. The CDR3 region is CASSQDFPGGAPGPQHF. CDR3 in DNA: TGCGCCAGCAGCCAAGATTTCCCCGGAGGGGCCCCGGGGCCCCAGCATTTT.